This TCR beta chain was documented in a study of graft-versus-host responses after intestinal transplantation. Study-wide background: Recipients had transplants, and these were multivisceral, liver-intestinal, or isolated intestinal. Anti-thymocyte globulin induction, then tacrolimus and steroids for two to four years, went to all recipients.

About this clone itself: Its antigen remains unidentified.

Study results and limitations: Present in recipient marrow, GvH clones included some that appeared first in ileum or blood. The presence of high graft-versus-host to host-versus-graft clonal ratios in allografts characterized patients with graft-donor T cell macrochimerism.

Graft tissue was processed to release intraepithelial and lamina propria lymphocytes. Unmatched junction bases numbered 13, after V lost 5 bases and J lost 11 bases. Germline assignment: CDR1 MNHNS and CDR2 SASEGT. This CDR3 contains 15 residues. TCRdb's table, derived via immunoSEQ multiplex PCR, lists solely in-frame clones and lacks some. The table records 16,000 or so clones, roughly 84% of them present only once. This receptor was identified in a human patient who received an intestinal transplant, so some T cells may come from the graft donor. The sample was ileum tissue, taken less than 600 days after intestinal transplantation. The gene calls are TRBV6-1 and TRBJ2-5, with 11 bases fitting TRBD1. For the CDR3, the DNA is TGTGCCAGCAGTAACCGGGACAGGGGGATGAAAGAGCAGTACTTC. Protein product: CASSNRDRGMKEQYF.